This TCR beta chain derives from a study of low-dose radiotherapy and immunotherapy resistance in tumors. In germline, CDR1 is SEHNR, CDR2 FQNEAQ (reference sequence). Trimming pared 3 bases from V and 5 bases from J, leaving 8 bases between. The CDR3 is 12 amino acids. cDNA synthesis used a TRAV/TRBV-specific primer set for both chains. The authors ran about 20 PCR cycles to amplify TCRs with a constant-region primer and V-primer adapter. TCRdb used MiXCR to reprocess the reads, holding one entry per CDR3 protein. The top ten clones hold roughly 8.9% of a sample with about 7,300 distinct CDR3 sequences, about 61% of them seen once.

This TCR came from a human donor with advanced metastatic prostate, ovarian, gallbladder or colorectal cancer (not recorded which). This table probably holds off-target reads from a library built for another chain. The V gene is TRBV7-9, the J gene TRBJ2-7; possible D gene TRBD1, 5 bases. The DNA of the CDR3 is TGTGCCAGCAGCTTCAGGGCGGACGAGCAGTACTTC. Its translation is CASSFRADEQYF.